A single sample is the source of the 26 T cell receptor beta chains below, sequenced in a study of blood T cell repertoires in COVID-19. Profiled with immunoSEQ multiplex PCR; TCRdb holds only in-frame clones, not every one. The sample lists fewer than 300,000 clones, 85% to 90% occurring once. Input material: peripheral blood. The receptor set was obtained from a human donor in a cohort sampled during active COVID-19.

The CDR3 DNA sequence: TGTGCCAGCAGTTACTCGGTCAGGGTCAAGGCTGAAGCTTTCTTT. Translating it yields CASSYSVRVKAEAFF. V and J are TRBV6-5 and TRBJ1-1; D might be TRBD1 (5 bases). With 0 bases removed from V and 6 bases from J, the gap between germline ends came to 14 bases. Germline V gene sequence: CDR1 MNHEY, CDR2 SVGAGI. This CDR3 spans 15 amino acids.

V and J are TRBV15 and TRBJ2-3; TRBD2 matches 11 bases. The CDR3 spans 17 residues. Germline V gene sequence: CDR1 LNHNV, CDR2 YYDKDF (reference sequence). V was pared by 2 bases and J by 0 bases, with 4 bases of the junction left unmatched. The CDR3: CATSRLAGGPSTDTQYF. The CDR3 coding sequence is TGTGCCACCAGCAGACTAGCGGGAGGACCTAGCACAGATACGCAGTATTTT.

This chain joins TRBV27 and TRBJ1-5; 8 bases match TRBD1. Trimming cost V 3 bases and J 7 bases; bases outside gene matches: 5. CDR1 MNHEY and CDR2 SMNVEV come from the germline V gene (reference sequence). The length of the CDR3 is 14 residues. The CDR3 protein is CASSFGQGNQPQHF. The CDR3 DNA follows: TGTGCCAGCAGTTTTGGACAGGGTAACCAGCCCCAGCATTTT.

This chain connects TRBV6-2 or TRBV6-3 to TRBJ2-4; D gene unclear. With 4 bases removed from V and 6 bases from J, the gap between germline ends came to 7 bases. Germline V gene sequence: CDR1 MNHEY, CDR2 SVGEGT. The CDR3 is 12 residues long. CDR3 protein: CASSFTVNIQYF. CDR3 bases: TGTGCCAGCAGTTTTACAGTAAACATTCAGTACTTC.

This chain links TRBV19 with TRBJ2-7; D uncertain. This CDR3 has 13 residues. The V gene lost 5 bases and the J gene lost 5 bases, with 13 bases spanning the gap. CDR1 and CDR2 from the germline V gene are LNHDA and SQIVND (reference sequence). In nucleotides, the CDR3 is TGTGCCAGTAGTGTTGTCCATAGTGACGAGCAGTACTTC. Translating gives CASSVVHSDEQYF.

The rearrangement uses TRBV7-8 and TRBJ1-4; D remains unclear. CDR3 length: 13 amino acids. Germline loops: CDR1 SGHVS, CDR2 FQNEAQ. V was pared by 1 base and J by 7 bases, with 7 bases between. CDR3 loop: CASSLVFREKLFF. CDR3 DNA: TGTGCCAGCAGCTTAGTCTTCCGTGAAAAACTGTTTTTT.

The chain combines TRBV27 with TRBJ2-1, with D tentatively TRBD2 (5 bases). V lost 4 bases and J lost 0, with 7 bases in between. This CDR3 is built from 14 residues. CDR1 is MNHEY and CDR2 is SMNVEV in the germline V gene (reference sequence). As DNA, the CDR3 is TGTGCCAGCAGTTACCGGGACTCCTACAATGAGCAGTTCTTC. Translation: CASSYRDSYNEQFF.

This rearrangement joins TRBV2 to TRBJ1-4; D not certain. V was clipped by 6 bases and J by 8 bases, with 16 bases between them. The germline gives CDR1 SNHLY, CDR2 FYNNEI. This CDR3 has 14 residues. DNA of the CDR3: TGTGCCAGCAGCGGGATTCCCTCGGGCGAAAAACTGTTTTTT. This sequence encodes CASSGIPSGEKLFF. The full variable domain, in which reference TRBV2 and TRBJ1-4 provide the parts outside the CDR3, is EPEVTQTPSHQVTQMGQEVILRCVPISNHLYFYWYRQILGQKVEFLVSFYNNEISEKSEIFDDQFSVERPDGSNFTLKIRSTKLEDSAMYFCASSGIPSGEKLFFGSGTQLSVL.

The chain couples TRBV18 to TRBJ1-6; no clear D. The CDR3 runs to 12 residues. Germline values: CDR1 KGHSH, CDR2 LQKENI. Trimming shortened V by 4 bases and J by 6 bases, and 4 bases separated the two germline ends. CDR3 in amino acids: CASSHINSPLHF. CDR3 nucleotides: TGTGCCAGCTCACACATTAATTCACCCCTCCACTTT.

The CDR3, as DNA: TGCGCCAGCAGCTCCTACAGCGGGAGTGGGTACAATGAGCAGTTCTTC. Translated: CASSSYSGSGYNEQFF. This rearrangement joins TRBV5-1 to TRBJ2-1, with TRBD2 identical over 8 bases. Germline V gene data show CDR1 as SGHRS and CDR2 as YFSETQ. Trimming at V came to 3 bases and at J to 4 bases, leaving 9 bases not matched to a gene. The CDR3 covers 16 residues.

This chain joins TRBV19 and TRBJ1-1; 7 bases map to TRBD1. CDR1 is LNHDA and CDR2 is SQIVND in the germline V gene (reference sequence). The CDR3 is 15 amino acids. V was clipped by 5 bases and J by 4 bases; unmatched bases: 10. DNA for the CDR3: TGTGCCAGTAGTGTCAGGGGGGACATAGGCACTGAAGCTTTCTTT. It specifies CASSVRGDIGTEAFF. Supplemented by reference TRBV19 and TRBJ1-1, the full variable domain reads DGGITQSPKYLFRKEGQNVTLSCEQNLNHDAMYWYRQDPGQGLRLIYYSQIVNDFQKGDIAEGYSVSREKKESFPLTVTSAQKNPTAFYLCASSVRGDIGTEAFFGQGTRLTVV.

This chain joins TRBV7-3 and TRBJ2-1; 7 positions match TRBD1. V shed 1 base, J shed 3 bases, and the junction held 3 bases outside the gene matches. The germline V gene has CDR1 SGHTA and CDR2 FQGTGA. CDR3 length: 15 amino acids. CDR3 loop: CASSLKGQYYNEQFF. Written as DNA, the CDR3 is TGTGCCAGCAGCTTAAAGGGACAGTACTACAATGAGCAGTTCTTC.

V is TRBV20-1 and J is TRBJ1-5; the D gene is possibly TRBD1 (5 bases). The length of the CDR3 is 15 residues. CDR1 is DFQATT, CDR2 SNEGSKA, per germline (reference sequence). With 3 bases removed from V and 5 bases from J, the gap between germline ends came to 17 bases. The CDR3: CSASRGGGEDQPQHF. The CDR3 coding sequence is TGCAGTGCTAGTCGGGGCGGGGGTGAGGATCAGCCCCAGCATTTT.

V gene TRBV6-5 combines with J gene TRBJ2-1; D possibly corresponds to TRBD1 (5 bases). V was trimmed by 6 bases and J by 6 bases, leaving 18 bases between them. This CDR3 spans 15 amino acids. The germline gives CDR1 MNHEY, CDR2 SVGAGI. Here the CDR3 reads CASRNQGVQANEQFF. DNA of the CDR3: TGTGCCAGCAGGAACCAAGGGGTTCAGGCCAATGAGCAGTTCTTC.

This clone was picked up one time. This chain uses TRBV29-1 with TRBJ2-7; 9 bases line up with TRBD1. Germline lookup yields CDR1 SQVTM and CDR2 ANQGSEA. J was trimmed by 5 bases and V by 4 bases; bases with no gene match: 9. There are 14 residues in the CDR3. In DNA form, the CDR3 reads TGCAGCGTTGCCGGGACAGGGAAGATTAACGAGCAGTACTTC. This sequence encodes CSVAGTGKINEQYF.

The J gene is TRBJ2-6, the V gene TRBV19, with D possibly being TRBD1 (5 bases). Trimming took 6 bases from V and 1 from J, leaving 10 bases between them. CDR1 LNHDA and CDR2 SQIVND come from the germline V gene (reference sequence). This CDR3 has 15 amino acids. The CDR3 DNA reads TGTGCCAGTAGACCAACAGGATCTGGGGCCAACGTCCTGACTTTC. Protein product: CASRPTGSGANVLTF.

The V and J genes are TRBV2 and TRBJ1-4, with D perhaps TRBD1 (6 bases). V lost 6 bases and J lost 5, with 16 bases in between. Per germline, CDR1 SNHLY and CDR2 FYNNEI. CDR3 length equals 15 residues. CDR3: CASRPYRESNEKLFF. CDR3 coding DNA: TGTGCCAGCAGGCCCTACAGGGAATCCAATGAAAAACTGTTTTTT.

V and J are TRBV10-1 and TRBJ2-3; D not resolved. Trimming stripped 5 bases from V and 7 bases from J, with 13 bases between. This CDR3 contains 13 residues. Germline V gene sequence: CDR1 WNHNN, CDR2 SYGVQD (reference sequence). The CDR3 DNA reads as TGCGCCAGCAGTCATTATCCTAGGAATACGCAGTATTTT. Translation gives CASSHYPRNTQYF.

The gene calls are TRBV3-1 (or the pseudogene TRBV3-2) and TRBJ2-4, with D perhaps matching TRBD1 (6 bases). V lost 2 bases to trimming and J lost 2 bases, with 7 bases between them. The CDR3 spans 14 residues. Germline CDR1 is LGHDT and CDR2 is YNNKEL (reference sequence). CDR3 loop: CASSQQGSKNIQYF. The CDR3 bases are TGTGCCAGCAGCCAACAGGGGTCCAAAAACATTCAGTACTTC.

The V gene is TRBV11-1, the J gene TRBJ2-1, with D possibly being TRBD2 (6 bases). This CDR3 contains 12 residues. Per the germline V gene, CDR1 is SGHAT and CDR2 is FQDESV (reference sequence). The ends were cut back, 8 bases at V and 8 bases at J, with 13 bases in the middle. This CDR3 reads CASRGVWDEQFF. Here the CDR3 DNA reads TGTGCCAGCCGCGGGGTTTGGGATGAGCAGTTCTTC.

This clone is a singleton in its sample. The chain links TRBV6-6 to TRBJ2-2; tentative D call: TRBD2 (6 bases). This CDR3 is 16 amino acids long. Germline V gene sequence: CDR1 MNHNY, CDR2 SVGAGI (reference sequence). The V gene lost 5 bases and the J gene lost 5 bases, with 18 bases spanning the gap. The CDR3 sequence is CASSPLREYGTGELFF. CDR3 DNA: TGTGCCAGCAGTCCTCTTCGGGAGTACGGGACCGGGGAGCTGTTTTTT.

DNA of the CDR3: TGTGCCAGCAGCTTAGTTCCAGGGGCCCAAGAGACCCAGTACTTC. Amino acids: CASSLVPGAQETQYF. The chain is built from TRBV7-2 and TRBJ2-5; tentative D call: TRBD1 (6 bases). Germline CDR1 is SGHTA and CDR2 is FQGNSA. The CDR3 has 15 residues. V lost 1 base to trimming and J lost 1 base, with 10 bases between them.

The CDR3 DNA follows: TGTGCCAGCAGCCTGACACCTACCGCCTCCTACGAGCAGTACTTC. Protein: CASSLTPTASYEQYF. V usage is TRBV5-5 and J usage is TRBJ2-7; D is undetermined. The CDR3 is made up of 15 amino acids. Germline lookup yields CDR1 SGHKS and CDR2 YYEKEE (reference sequence). V was pared by 4 bases and J by 0 bases, with 14 bases between.

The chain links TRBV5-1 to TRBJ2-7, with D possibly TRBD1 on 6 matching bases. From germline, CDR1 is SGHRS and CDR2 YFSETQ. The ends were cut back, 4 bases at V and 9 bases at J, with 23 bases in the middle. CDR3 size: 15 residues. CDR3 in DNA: TGCGCCAGCAGCGCGCCGGACAGATCGCCCTCTGTGCAGTACTTC. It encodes CASSAPDRSPSVQYF.

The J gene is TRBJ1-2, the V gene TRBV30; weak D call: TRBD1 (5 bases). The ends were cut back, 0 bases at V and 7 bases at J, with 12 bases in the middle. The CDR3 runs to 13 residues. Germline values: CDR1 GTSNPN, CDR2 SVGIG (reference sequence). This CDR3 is CAWSVGTLGGYTF. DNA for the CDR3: TGTGCCTGGAGTGTGGGGACTTTGGGTGGCTACACCTTC.

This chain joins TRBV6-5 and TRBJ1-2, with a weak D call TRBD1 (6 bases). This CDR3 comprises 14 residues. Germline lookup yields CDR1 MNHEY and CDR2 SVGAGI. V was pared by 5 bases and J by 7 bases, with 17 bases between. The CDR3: CASSTFTGMAGYTF. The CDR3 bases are TGTGCCAGCAGTACTTTTACAGGGATGGCTGGCTACACCTTC.